The 27 T cell receptor beta chains listed next were all sequenced from one sample in a study of T cell repertoires in cytomegalovirus infection. TCRdb itself ran the reads through MiXCR, one entry per CDR3 protein. The sample includes some 280,000 distinct CDR3 sequences, 12% to 15% seen only once; the top ten take 7% to 9.5%. The sample taken for sequencing was PBMCs. These receptors came from a human donor in good health (CMV status not recorded). Some clones in this sample may be carry-over from other donors' samples.

The table lists this clonotype with many counts. CDR3 protein: CASSQDPQGAQGDGYTF. CDR3 coding DNA: TGCGCCAGCAGCCAAGATCCCCAGGGGGCGCAGGGGGATGGCTACACCTTC. The chain carries TRBV4-1 and TRBJ1-2; 8 bases are shared with TRBD1. Germline V gene sequence: CDR1 MGHRA, CDR2 YSYEKL. Trimming cost V 0 bases and J 6 bases; bases outside gene matches: 12. The CDR3 consists of 17 residues.

This clonotype was found a few times. In nucleotides, the CDR3 is TGTGCCAGTAGTATGCGACCCCTCGAAGCTTTCTTT. It translates to CASSMRPLEAFF. This rearrangement joins TRBV19 to TRBJ1-1; D gene ambiguous. V was shortened by 3 bases and J by 8 bases, with 10 bases between the two germline ends. CDR3 length: 12 amino acids. Germline V gene data show CDR1 as LNHDA and CDR2 as SQIVND (reference sequence).

J is TRBJ2-3 and V is TRBV15; no clear D gene. CDR1 is LNHNV, CDR2 YYDKDF, per germline (reference sequence). The CDR3 sequence is 16 residues long. The V end lost 3 bases, the J end lost 2 bases, and 15 bases lay between the germline ends. DNA for the CDR3: TGTGCCACCAGCAGCACCAGAAGGCCTTCCACAGATACGCAGTATTTT. It specifies CATSSTRRPSTDTQYF.

Ten or more counts support this clonotype. The chain links TRBV7-2 to TRBJ1-3; D might be TRBD1 (5 bases). Germline loops: CDR1 SGHTA, CDR2 FQGNSA. V lost 4 bases, J lost 4 bases, and 14 bases lay in between. CDR3 length equals 15 residues. DNA for the CDR3: TGTGCCAGCAGCTCCCCCGGGGGACGGGGAAACACCATATATTTT. It yields the protein CASSSPGGRGNTIYF.

The genes are TRBV20-1 and TRBJ1-1; D unclear. Trimming stripped 6 bases from V and 1 base from J, with 18 bases between. Germline assignment: CDR1 DFQATT and CDR2 SNEGSKA (reference sequence). The CDR3 has 15 residues. In nucleotides, the CDR3 is TGCAGTGCAAGCGTCGGGAGGCCGGGGAACACTGAAGCTTTCTTT. This codes for CSASVGRPGNTEAFF.

The chain carries TRBV29-1 and TRBJ1-2; 11 nucleotides agree with TRBD1. Germline CDR1 SQVTM, CDR2 ANQGSEA. The CDR3 spans 13 residues. Germline trimming cut 5 bases from V and 7 bases from J; bases unmatched to any gene: 6. The CDR3 DNA reads TGCAGCGTTTCGGACAGGGGGCTTTCTGGCTACACCTTC. Translated: CSVSDRGLSGYTF.

CDR3 in DNA: TGCAGTGCTAGAGATTCGGGCAGGGGAAGGGAGACCCAGTACTTC. As protein: CSARDSGRGRETQYF. This rearrangement joins TRBV20-1 to TRBJ2-5, with D perhaps matching TRBD1 (6 bases). The CDR3 is 15 residues long. Germline V gene data show CDR1 as DFQATT and CDR2 as SNEGSKA (reference sequence). Trimming shortened V by 0 bases and J by 5 bases, and 16 bases separated the two germline ends.

This clonotype was counted at least ten times. The V and J genes are TRBV7-6 and TRBJ2-1; perhaps TRBD2 as D (6 bases). V lost 5 bases to trimming and J lost 0 bases, with 17 bases between them. The CDR3 extends over 17 amino acids. Germline CDR1 is SGHVS and CDR2 is FNYEAQ. The CDR3 DNA follows: TGTGCCAGCAGCCCAGTGGAGGGCCTTAGCTCCTACAATGAGCAGTTCTTC. Translation: CASSPVEGLSSYNEQFF.

V gene TRBV6-1 combines with J gene TRBJ1-1; D call uncertain. The CDR3 sequence is 13 residues long. The germline V gene encodes CDR1 MNHNS and CDR2 SASEGT. Trimming took off 10 bases at V and 4 bases at J, with 16 bases between the two ends. The CDR3: CANRPGPGTEAFF. CDR3 in DNA: TGTGCCAACAGACCCGGACCTGGCACTGAAGCTTTCTTT.

The chain has TRBV2 and TRBJ1-5; 8 bases are shared with TRBD1. The V segment lost 6 bases and the J segment 1 base; nucleotides outside the gene matches: 5. CDR1 and CDR2 (germline): SNHLY, FYNNEI. The CDR3 is 15 residues long. DNA for the CDR3: TGTGCCAGCAGCGGACAGGGTTTAAGCAATCAGCCCCAGCATTTT. Protein product: CASSGQGLSNQPQHF.

This rearrangement joins TRBV2 to TRBJ2-7; the match to TRBD1 covers 8 bases. The CDR3 length is 16 residues. V was pared by 5 bases and J by 7 bases, with 16 bases of the junction left unmatched. Germline V gene lookup returns CDR1 SNHLY and CDR2 FYNNEI. CDR3 DNA: TGTGCCAGCAGTAGGCTCGGGACAGGCGGAAGTCGGGAGCAGTACTTC. Translation: CASSRLGTGGSREQYF.

The V and J genes are TRBV19 and TRBJ2-2; D is uncertain. V dropped 8 bases and J dropped 6 bases, with 19 bases sitting between them. This CDR3 is built from 15 residues. Germline-derived CDR1 and CDR2 are LNHDA and SQIVND (reference sequence). The CDR3 here is CASGQTPPTSGELFF. CDR3 nucleotides: TGTGCCAGTGGTCAAACCCCCCCCACCTCCGGGGAGCTGTTTTTT.

The chain carries TRBV11-1 and TRBJ2-1; the D gene is possibly TRBD2 (6 bases). Germline V gives CDR1 SGHAT, CDR2 FQDESV (reference sequence). The CDR3 totals 17 residues. Deletions cut 1 base from V and 0 bases from J, with 13 bases between. CDR3 sequence: CASSLGQLADSYNEQFF. For the CDR3, the DNA is TGTGCCAGCAGCTTAGGTCAACTAGCTGACTCCTACAATGAGCAGTTCTTC.

This clonotype was found a few times. The chain couples TRBV4-1 to TRBJ1-2, with 9 bases matching TRBD1. Unmatched junction bases numbered 10, after V lost 0 bases and J lost 14 bases. In germline, CDR1 is MGHRA, CDR2 YSYEKL. This CDR3 is built from 14 residues. The CDR3 loop is CASSQEQGATFWTF. The CDR3 DNA reads as TGCGCCAGCAGCCAAGAACAGGGGGCGACCTTCTGGACCTTC.

The rearrangement joins TRBV7-8 to TRBJ1-3, with 7 bases identical to TRBD1. CDR1 and CDR2 (germline): SGHVS, FQNEAQ. CDR3 size: 15 residues. V was pared by 0 bases and J by 2 bases, with 1 base of the junction left unmatched. DNA for the CDR3: TGTGCCAGCAGCTTAGCGACAGGGCCTGGAAACACCATATATTTT. This sequence encodes CASSLATGPGNTIYF.

This clonotype showed up just a few times. The chain joins TRBV7-8 to TRBJ2-7; TRBD2 agrees at 7 bases. The CDR3 covers 21 residues. The ends lost 1 base at V and 4 bases at J; junction bases unmatched: 25. The germline V gene has CDR1 SGHVS and CDR2 FQNEAQ. The DNA of the CDR3 is TGTGCCAGCAGCTTAGTGTTTGGTGTGAGTAGCGGGTGGCCGAAGGGGTACGAGCAGTACTTC. As protein: CASSLVFGVSSGWPKGYEQYF.

This clonotype was counted many times. This rearrangement joins TRBV28 to TRBJ1-4; 9 nucleotides line up with TRBD1. The CDR3 loop spans 18 amino acids. Germline V gene data show CDR1 as MDHEN and CDR2 as SYDVKM. With V trimmed by 6 bases and J by 8 bases, 19 bases remained unmatched. DNA for the CDR3: TGTGCCAGCAGCCCAACCGGGACAGGGAGGGGGGGGTCCGAAAAACTGTTTTTT. As protein: CASSPTGTGRGGSEKLFF.

This clonotype was seen many times. The CDR3: CASSAGTVTQETQYF. The CDR3 DNA follows: TGTGCCAGCAGCGCCGGGACAGTCACCCAAGAGACCCAGTACTTC. The V and J genes are TRBV11-2 and TRBJ2-5; 7 bases fit TRBD1. Germline-derived CDR1 and CDR2 are SGHAT and FQNNGV. The CDR3 covers 15 residues. The V and J ends lost 5 bases and 1 base, in that order; junction bases with no gene match: 7.

This clonotype was picked up many times. This rearrangement joins TRBV7-2 to TRBJ1-2; D is perhaps TRBD1 (6 bases). Trimming removed 5 bases from V and 7 bases from J, with 20 bases in between. The germline V gene encodes CDR1 SGHTA and CDR2 FQGNSA. The length of the CDR3 is 15 residues. The CDR3 coding sequence is TGTGCCAGCAGCCCGATAGGAGGGGGGGGGCGTGGCTACACCTTC. This codes for CASSPIGGGGRGYTF.

The rearrangement joins TRBV10-3 to TRBJ2-7; D is possibly TRBD1 (8 bases). The CDR3 is made up of 15 amino acids. Germline CDR1 is ENHRY and CDR2 is SYGVKD. V lost 8 bases, J lost 4 bases, and 21 bases lay in between. The CDR3 loop reads CAISDREGMGYEQYF. The CDR3 DNA is TGTGCCATCTCGGACAGGGAGGGTATGGGTTACGAGCAGTACTTC.

This clonotype was detected many times. The chain links TRBV7-9 to TRBJ2-7; possibly TRBD1 for D (6 bases). Trimming removed 5 bases at V and 3 bases at J, with 8 bases between. CDR3 length: 12 residues. CDR1 SEHNR and CDR2 FQNEAQ come from the germline V gene (reference sequence). The CDR3 DNA follows: TGTGCCAGCAGCCGGGACAACTACGAGCAGTACTTC. Amino acids: CASSRDNYEQYF.

This clonotype has ten or more counts. This chain connects TRBV28 to TRBJ1-1, with D maybe TRBD1 (6 bases). This CDR3 has 14 amino acids. Trimming took 6 bases from V and 4 from J, leaving 15 bases between them. The germline gives CDR1 MDHEN, CDR2 SYDVKM. The CDR3 here is CASSPFGGRTEAFF. CDR3 bases: TGTGCCAGCAGCCCGTTTGGGGGGCGCACTGAAGCTTTCTTT.

This clonotype was counted many times. This chain joins TRBV9 and TRBJ1-2; no firm D call. Between the trimmed V and J ends, which lost 0 bases and 8 bases, there was a span of 14 bases. This CDR3 is built from 14 residues. Germline values: CDR1 SGDLS, CDR2 YYNGEE. The CDR3 DNA sequence: TGTGCCAGCAGCGTAGAGGCAGGTTCAGGAGGCTACACCTTC. Its translation: CASSVEAGSGGYTF.

This clonotype was seen more than once but under ten times. This chain connects TRBV19 to TRBJ1-5; perhaps TRBD1 as D (6 bases). The CDR3 has 15 residues. Germline CDR1 is LNHDA and CDR2 is SQIVND (reference sequence). V was cut by 0 bases and J by 5 bases, with 11 bases left in between. DNA of the CDR3: TGTGCCAGTAGTATAGACCCAGGGGTAGATCAGCCCCAGCATTTT. Amino acids: CASSIDPGVDQPQHF.

V gene TRBV19 combines with J gene TRBJ2-6; TRBD1 is a possible D gene (5 bases). This CDR3 has 17 residues. Germline CDR1 and CDR2: LNHDA and SQIVND (reference sequence). Trimming took off 5 bases at V and 0 bases at J, with 14 bases between the two ends. As DNA, the CDR3 is TGTGCCAGTAGTCGCGCACAGGACCGCTCTGGGGCCAACGTCCTGACTTTC. It encodes CASSRAQDRSGANVLTF. Supplemented by reference TRBV19 and TRBJ2-6, the full variable domain reads DGGITQSPKYLFRKEGQNVTLSCEQNLNHDAMYWYRQDPGQGLRLIYYSQIVNDFQKGDIAEGYSVSREKKESFPLTVTSAQKNPTAFYLCASSRAQDRSGANVLTFGAGSRLTVL.

This clonotype came up many times. The chain combines TRBV27 with TRBJ2-7, with 11 bases that match TRBD2. The length of the CDR3 is 15 residues. V was pared by 10 bases and J by 5 bases, with 13 bases of the junction left unmatched. Germline V lookup: CDR1 MNHEY, CDR2 SMNVEV (reference sequence). CDR3 residues: CATSLIAGGPDEQYF. The CDR3 DNA reads as TGTGCCACCTCCCTAATAGCGGGAGGGCCGGACGAGCAGTACTTC.

The chain uses TRBV9 and TRBJ2-2, with 9 bases fitting TRBD1. The germline V gene encodes CDR1 SGDLS and CDR2 YYNGEE. J lost 3 bases, V lost 4 bases, and 4 bases had no gene match. The length of the CDR3 is 15 residues. In DNA, the CDR3 is TGTGCCAGCAGCCCGACAGGGGGGTACACCGGGGAGCTGTTTTTT. Translated, it gives CASSPTGGYTGELFF.